The 23 T cell receptor beta chains below come from one sample, sequenced in a study of T cell responses to AZD1222 COVID-19 vaccine (dated by TCRdb to the early 2020s). The library was built by means of the immunoSEQ multiplex PCR assay. TCRdb obtained this table from immuneACCESS and retained in-frame rearrangements with V and J assigned. These tables miss some clones; where compared with another copy, unresolved V genes account for less than half of the shortfall, and the remainder is unexplained. Present in this sample are approximately 120,000 clones, roughly 87% of which were seen just once. Of the sample, 9.5% to 15% falls within the top ten clones. The time point label here, explained by the study, means: baseline before first vaccination. The treatment or condition label for this specimen denotes: meningococcal conjugate vaccine given as trial control. The material was peripheral blood, obtained on day 0 of MenACWY control vaccination. The receptors stem from an adult in good health.

This clone was observed once. The rearrangement joins TRBV15 to TRBJ2-7, with 7 bases that match TRBD1. The ends lost 1 base at V and 3 bases at J; junction bases unmatched: 6. The CDR3 has 15 amino acids. Germline V lookup: CDR1 LNHNV, CDR2 YYDKDF (reference sequence). In DNA form, the CDR3 reads TGTGCCACCAGCAGAGGGACAGGTACCATCTACGAGCAGTACTTC. Its protein product is CATSRGTGTIYEQYF.

V usage is TRBV6-1 and J usage is TRBJ1-5; a weak D match, TRBD1 (6 bases). The V gene's germline CDR1 is MNHNS and CDR2 SASEGT. Trimming shortened V by 3 bases and J by 0 bases, and 9 bases separated the two germline ends. The CDR3 is 15 residues long. For the CDR3, the DNA is TGTGCCAGCAGTGAGGGACAATATAGCAATCAGCCCCAGCATTTT. This encodes CASSEGQYSNQPQHF.

V gene TRBV30 combines with J gene TRBJ2-7; D ambiguous. This CDR3 has 11 residues. The V end lost 0 bases, the J end lost 4 bases, and 4 bases lay between the germline ends. Looked up from germline, CDR1 is GTSNPN and CDR2 is SVGIG (reference sequence). Written as DNA, the CDR3 is TGTGCCTGGAGTGTCACTTACGAGCAGTACTTC. Protein product: CAWSVTYEQYF.

V is TRBV7-2 and J is TRBJ1-5, with TRBD1 matching over 9 bases. V lost 1 base, J lost 4 bases, and 5 bases stayed unmatched. This CDR3 has 16 amino acids. CDR1 SGHTA and CDR2 FQGNSA come from the germline V gene. The DNA for the CDR3 is TGTGCCAGCAGCTTAGAGGGACAGGGAGGGAATCAGCCCCAGCATTTT. Its protein is CASSLEGQGGNQPQHF.

The chain uses TRBV5-4 and TRBJ1-1; no clear D gene. The CDR3 spans 13 residues. In germline, CDR1 is SGHNT, CDR2 YYREEE (reference sequence). V was clipped by 4 bases and J by 1 base, with 8 bases between them. The CDR3 region is CASSIPSNTEAFF. The CDR3 nucleotides read TGTGCCAGCAGCATACCGTCGAACACTGAAGCTTTCTTT. The full variable domain, in which reference TRBV5-4 and TRBJ1-1 provide the parts outside the CDR3, is ETGVTQSPTHLIKTRGQQVTLRCSSQSGHNTVSWYQQALGQGPQFIFQYYREEENGRGNFPPRFSGLQFPNYSSELNVNALELDDSALYLCASSIPSNTEAFFGQGTRLTVV.

V usage is TRBV9 and J usage is TRBJ2-2, with unresolved D. CDR1 is SGDLS and CDR2 is YYNGEE in the germline V gene. CDR3 length equals 17 residues. V was cut by 3 bases and J by 6 bases, with 21 bases left in between. CDR3 residues: CASSGSPAGEVSGELFF. CDR3 DNA: TGTGCCAGCAGCGGAAGCCCGGCAGGAGAGGTGTCCGGGGAGCTGTTTTTT. The complete variable domain, with remaining parts taken from reference TRBV9 and TRBJ2-2, reads DSGVTQTPKHLITATGQRVTLRCSPRSGDLSVYWYQQSLDQGLQFLIQYYNGEERAKGNILERFSAQQFPDLHSELNLSSLELGDSALYFCASSGSPAGEVSGELFFGEGSRLTVL.

V gene TRBV4-2 combines with J gene TRBJ2-7, with unresolved D. The CDR3 has 15 residues. CDR1 is LGHNA and CDR2 is YNFKEQ in the germline V gene. V shed 4 bases and J shed 4 bases, with 17 bases lying between them. The CDR3 region is CASSLGIQKVYEQYF. The CDR3 nucleotides are TGTGCCAGCAGCCTGGGTATACAAAAAGTGTACGAGCAGTACTTC.

The rearrangement uses TRBV9 and TRBJ2-3; D might be TRBD2 (5 bases). Trimming left V 2 bases short and J 1 base short, with 14 bases between. This CDR3 has 16 amino acids. The germline V gene encodes CDR1 SGDLS and CDR2 YYNGEE. CDR3 amino acids: CASSVLGLRGTDTQYF. The CDR3 coding sequence is TGTGCCAGCAGCGTCCTAGGTTTGCGGGGCACAGATACGCAGTATTTT. Looking up the rest from reference TRBV9 and TRBJ2-3 gives the full variable domain: DSGVTQTPKHLITATGQRVTLRCSPRSGDLSVYWYQQSLDQGLQFLIQYYNGEERAKGNILERFSAQQFPDLHSELNLSSLELGDSALYFCASSVLGLRGTDTQYFGPGTRLTVL.

The gene calls are TRBV28 and TRBJ2-7; 10 bases match TRBD1. The CDR3 extends over 15 amino acids. The V gene's germline CDR1 is MDHEN and CDR2 SYDVKM. V lost 6 bases and J lost 4; bases outside the gene matches: 9. The CDR3: CASRVGQGVLYEQYF. The CDR3 DNA follows: TGTGCCAGCAGGGTAGGACAGGGGGTCCTTTACGAGCAGTACTTC. Filled out from reference TRBV28 and TRBJ2-7, the complete variable domain reads DVKVTQSSRYLVKRTGEKVFLECVQDMDHENMFWYRQDPGLGLRLIYFSYDVKMKEKGDIPEGYSVSREKKERFSLILESASTNQTSMYLCASRVGQGVLYEQYFGPGTRLTVT.

The chain combines TRBV7-2 with TRBJ2-1; TRBD2 matches 7 bases. The CDR3 totals 14 residues. The trim removed 1 base at V and 4 bases at J, leaving 1 base unmatched. Per the germline V gene, CDR1 is SGHTA and CDR2 is FQGNSA. CDR3 loop: CASSLGGGYNEQFF. The CDR3 DNA sequence: TGTGCCAGCAGCTTAGGCGGGGGATACAATGAGCAGTTCTTC.

This clone occurred a few times. The J gene is TRBJ2-1, the V gene TRBV2; 10 bases line up with TRBD2. The V gene's germline CDR1 is SNHLY and CDR2 FYNNEI. J lost 10 bases, V lost 5 bases, and 11 bases had no gene match. The CDR3 has 15 residues. The CDR3 DNA follows: TGTGCCAGCAGTACGCAGGGACTAGCGCTCTACGAGCAGTTCTTC. Protein sequence: CASSTQGLALYEQFF.

This chain's CDR3 is CASSPTPRSSYEQYF. As DNA, the CDR3 is TGTGCCAGCAGCCCTACACCTAGGAGCTCCTACGAGCAGTACTTC. The chain recombines TRBV2 with TRBJ2-7; D gene unclear. The germline V gene has CDR1 SNHLY and CDR2 FYNNEI. Trimming removed 6 bases at V and 0 bases at J, with 15 bases between. The CDR3 runs to 15 residues.

The chain links TRBV5-6 to TRBJ2-1; perhaps D is TRBD1 or TRBD2 (6 bases each). The CDR3 has 15 amino acids. V lost 0 bases to trimming and J lost 2 bases, with 9 bases between them. CDR1 is SGHDT and CDR2 is YYEEEE in the germline V gene. The CDR3 region is CASSLGGATYNEQFF. The CDR3 DNA reads as TGTGCCAGCAGCTTGGGGGGGGCCACCTACAATGAGCAGTTCTTC.

CDR3 DNA: TGTGCCAGTAGGGCCAGGGGGCCTGGAGCAGAGACCCAGTACTTC. It encodes CASRARGPGAETQYF. J is TRBJ2-5 and V is TRBV19; 8 nucleotides match TRBD1. Germline CDR1 and CDR2: LNHDA and SQIVND (reference sequence). The V segment lost 6 bases and the J segment 4 bases; nucleotides outside the gene matches: 10. CDR3 size: 15 residues.

This chain links TRBV28 with TRBJ2-7; 11 nucleotides line up with TRBD2. The junction had 3 bases not matched to a gene; V was cut back by 6 bases and J by 5 bases. This CDR3 spans 13 amino acids. The germline V gene has CDR1 MDHEN and CDR2 SYDVKM. CDR3 region: CASRPSGRNEQYF. CDR3 sequence (DNA): TGTGCCAGCAGACCTAGCGGGAGGAACGAGCAGTACTTC.

The chain recombines TRBV9 with TRBJ2-7, with D unclear. V lost 3 bases, J lost 1 base, and 11 bases lay in between. CDR3 length: 14 amino acids. Germline values: CDR1 SGDLS, CDR2 YYNGEE. Here the CDR3 DNA reads TGTGCCAGCAGCGCAACATACCGTTCCTACGAGCAGTACTTC. Translation: CASSATYRSYEQYF.

The chain recombines TRBV25-1 with TRBJ1-1; D remains ambiguous. The CDR3 runs to 15 residues. CDR1 is MGHDK and CDR2 is SYGVNS in the germline V gene. V gave up 1 base and J gave up 0 bases, with 9 bases separating them. CDR3 in DNA: TGTGCCAGCAGTGAATTGTCTTCGATGAACACTGAAGCTTTCTTT. This codes for CASSELSSMNTEAFF.

The rearrangement links TRBV28 to TRBJ1-4, with 7 nucleotides matching TRBD1. The CDR3 consists of 15 residues. V was clipped by 5 bases and J by 5 bases; unmatched bases: 8. Looked up from germline, CDR1 is MDHEN and CDR2 is SYDVKM. Here the CDR3 DNA reads TGTGCCAGCAGTCCCCCAGGGGGTCAGAATGAAAAACTGTTTTTT. As protein: CASSPPGGQNEKLFF. Variable domain in full (rest from reference TRBV28 and TRBJ1-4): DVKVTQSSRYLVKRTGEKVFLECVQDMDHENMFWYRQDPGLGLRLIYFSYDVKMKEKGDIPEGYSVSREKKERFSLILESASTNQTSMYLCASSPPGGQNEKLFFGSGTQLSVL.

The V call is TRBV24-1, the J call TRBJ2-6; TRBD2 is a possible D gene (7 bases). Trimming removed 0 bases at V and 4 bases at J, with 24 bases between. CDR1 and CDR2 (germline): KGHDR, SFDVKD. This CDR3 has 21 amino acids. The CDR3 reads CATSDLRGAEQGLNGANVLTF. The CDR3 DNA sequence: TGTGCCACCAGTGATTTGCGGGGGGCGGAACAGGGCCTGAACGGGGCCAACGTCCTGACTTTC.

This chain connects TRBV5-1 to TRBJ2-7; the match to TRBD1 covers 9 bases. The CDR3 length is 16 residues. Trimming took 2 bases from V and 5 from J; bases not matched to a gene: 11. Germline lookup yields CDR1 SGHRS and CDR2 YFSETQ. The DNA for the CDR3 is TGCGCCAGCAGCTTTACTCAATTACAGGGGGCCGACGAGCAGTACTTC. Amino acid sequence: CASSFTQLQGADEQYF.

The table lists this clone with a count of one. J is TRBJ2-1 and V is TRBV6-4; 7 nucleotides agree with TRBD2. Germline assignment: CDR1 MRHNA and CDR2 SNTAGT. This CDR3 has 16 amino acids. The ends lost 3 bases at V and 5 bases at J; junction bases unmatched: 10. The CDR3 coding sequence is TGTGCCAGCAGTGATGATGCGGGAGTCCCCAACAATGAGCAGTTCTTC. Protein: CASSDDAGVPNNEQFF.

This chain joins TRBV5-4 and TRBJ2-7; D gene unclear. The germline V gene encodes CDR1 SGHNT and CDR2 YYREEE (reference sequence). The CDR3 loop spans 16 amino acids. V lost 3 bases and J 1 base, leaving 17 bases between the germline ends. The CDR3 region has the DNA TGTGCCAGCAGCTCTTATCAGAGAGCAGGATCCTACGAGCAGTACTTC. Its translation: CASSSYQRAGSYEQYF.

The rearrangement uses TRBV12-3 or TRBV12-4 and TRBJ1-1; D gene unclear. This CDR3 is built from 13 residues. V shed 3 bases and J shed 6 bases, with 11 bases lying between them. The CDR3 here is CASSLAQRAEAFF. In DNA form, the CDR3 reads TGTGCCAGCAGTTTGGCACAGAGAGCTGAAGCTTTCTTT.